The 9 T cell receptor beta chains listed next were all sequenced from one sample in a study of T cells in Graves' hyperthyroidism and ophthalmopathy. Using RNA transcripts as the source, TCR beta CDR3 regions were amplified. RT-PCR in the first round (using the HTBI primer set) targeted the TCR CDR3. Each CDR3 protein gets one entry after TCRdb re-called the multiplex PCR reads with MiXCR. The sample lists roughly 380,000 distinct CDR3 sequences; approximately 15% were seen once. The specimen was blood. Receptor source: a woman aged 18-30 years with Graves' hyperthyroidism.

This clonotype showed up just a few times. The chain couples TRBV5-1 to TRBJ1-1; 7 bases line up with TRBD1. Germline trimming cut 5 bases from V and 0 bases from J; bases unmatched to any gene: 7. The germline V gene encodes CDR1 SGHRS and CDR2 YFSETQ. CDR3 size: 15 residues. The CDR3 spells CASRPGQNLNTEAFF. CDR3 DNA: TGCGCCAGCAGACCGGGACAGAACCTGAACACTGAAGCTTTCTTT.

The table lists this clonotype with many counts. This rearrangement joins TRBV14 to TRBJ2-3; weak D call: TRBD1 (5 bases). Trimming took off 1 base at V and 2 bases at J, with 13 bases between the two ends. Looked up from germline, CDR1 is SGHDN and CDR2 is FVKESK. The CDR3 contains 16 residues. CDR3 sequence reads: CASSQGTPFTTDTQYF. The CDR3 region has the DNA TGTGCCAGCAGCCAAGGGACACCGTTTACCACAGATACGCAGTATTTT.

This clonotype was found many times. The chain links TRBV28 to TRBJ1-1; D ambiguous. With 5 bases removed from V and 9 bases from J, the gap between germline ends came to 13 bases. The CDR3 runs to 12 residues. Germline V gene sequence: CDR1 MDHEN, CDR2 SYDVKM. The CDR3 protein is CASSPPQGQAFF. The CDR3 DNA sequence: TGTGCCAGCAGTCCCCCCCAAGGACAAGCTTTCTTT.

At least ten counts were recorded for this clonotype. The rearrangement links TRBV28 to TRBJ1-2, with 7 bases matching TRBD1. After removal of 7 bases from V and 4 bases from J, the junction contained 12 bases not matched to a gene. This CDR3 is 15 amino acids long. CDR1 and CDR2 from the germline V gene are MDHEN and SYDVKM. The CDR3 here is CASTPPGQNSYGYTF. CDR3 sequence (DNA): TGTGCCAGCACCCCTCCGGGACAGAACTCCTATGGCTACACCTTC.

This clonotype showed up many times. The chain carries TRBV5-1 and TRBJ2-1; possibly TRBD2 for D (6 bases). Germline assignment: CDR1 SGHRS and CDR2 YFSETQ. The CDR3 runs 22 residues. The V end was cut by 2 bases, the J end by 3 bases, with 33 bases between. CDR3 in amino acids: CASSLSDKGFGRVRRGYNEQFF. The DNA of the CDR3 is TGCGCCAGCAGCTTAAGTGACAAGGGGTTCGGAAGGGTTAGGAGGGGCTACAATGAGCAGTTCTTC.

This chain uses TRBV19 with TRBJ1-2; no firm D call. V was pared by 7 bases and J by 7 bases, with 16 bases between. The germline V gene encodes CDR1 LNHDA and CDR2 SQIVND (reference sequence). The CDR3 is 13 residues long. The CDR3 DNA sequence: TGTGCCAGTACCCTGTCCGGGGATGGTGGCTACACCTTC. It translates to CASTLSGDGGYTF.

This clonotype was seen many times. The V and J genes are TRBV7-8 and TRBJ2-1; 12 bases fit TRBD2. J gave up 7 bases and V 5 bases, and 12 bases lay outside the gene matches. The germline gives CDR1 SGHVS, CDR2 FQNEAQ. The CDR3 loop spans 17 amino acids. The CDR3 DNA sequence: TGTGCCAGCAGCCCCGCGAGACTAGCGGGAGTAAGGAATGAGCAGTTCTTC. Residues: CASSPARLAGVRNEQFF.

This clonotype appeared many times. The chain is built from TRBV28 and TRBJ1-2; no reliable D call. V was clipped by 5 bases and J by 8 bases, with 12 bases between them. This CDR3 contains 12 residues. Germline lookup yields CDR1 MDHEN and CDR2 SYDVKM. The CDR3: CASSHGWRGYTF. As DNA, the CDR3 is TGTGCCAGCAGTCACGGGTGGAGGGGCTACACCTTC.

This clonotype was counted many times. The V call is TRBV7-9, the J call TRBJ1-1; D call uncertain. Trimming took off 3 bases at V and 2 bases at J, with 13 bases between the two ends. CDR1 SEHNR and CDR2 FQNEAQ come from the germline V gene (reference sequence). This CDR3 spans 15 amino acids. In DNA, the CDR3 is TGTGCCAGCAGCTTCCTCGGCAGTTTTAACACTGAAGCTTTCTTT. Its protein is CASSFLGSFNTEAFF.